This TCR beta chain was captured in a study of blood T cell repertoires in COVID-19. The CDR3 has 14 amino acids. Germline V gene data show CDR1 as MNHEY and CDR2 as SVGAGI. Trimming removed 6 bases from V and 2 bases from J; junction bases left unmatched: 7. Produced via immunoSEQ multiplex PCR; TCRdb's table is partial and in-frame only. The repertoire holds 200,000 to 250,000 clones, with 81% as singletons. The V and J genes are TRBV6-5 and TRBJ2-7; 7 bases line up with TRBD1. The clonotype originates from a woman aged 50 to 60 with acute COVID-19. Sequenced input: PBMCs or T cells enriched from blood (not recorded which). CDR3 in amino acids: CASSSDRSTYEQYF. Written as DNA, the CDR3 is TGTGCCAGCAGCTCGGACAGGTCCACCTACGAGCAGTACTTC.